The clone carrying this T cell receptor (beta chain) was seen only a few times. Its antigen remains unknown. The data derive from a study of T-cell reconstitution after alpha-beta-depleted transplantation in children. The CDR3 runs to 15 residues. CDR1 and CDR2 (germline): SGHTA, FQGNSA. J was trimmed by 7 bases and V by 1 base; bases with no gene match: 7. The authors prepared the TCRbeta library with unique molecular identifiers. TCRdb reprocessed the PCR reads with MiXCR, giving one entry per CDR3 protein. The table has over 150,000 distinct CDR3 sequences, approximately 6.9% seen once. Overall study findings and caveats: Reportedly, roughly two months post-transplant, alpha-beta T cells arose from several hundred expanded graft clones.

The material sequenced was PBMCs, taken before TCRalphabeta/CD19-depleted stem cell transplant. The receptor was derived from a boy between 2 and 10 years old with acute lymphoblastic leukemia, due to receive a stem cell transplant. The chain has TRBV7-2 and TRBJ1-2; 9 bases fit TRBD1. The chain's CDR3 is CASSLGEQGARGYTF. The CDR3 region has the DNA TGTGCCAGCAGCTTAGGGGAACAGGGGGCGCGTGGCTACACCTTC.